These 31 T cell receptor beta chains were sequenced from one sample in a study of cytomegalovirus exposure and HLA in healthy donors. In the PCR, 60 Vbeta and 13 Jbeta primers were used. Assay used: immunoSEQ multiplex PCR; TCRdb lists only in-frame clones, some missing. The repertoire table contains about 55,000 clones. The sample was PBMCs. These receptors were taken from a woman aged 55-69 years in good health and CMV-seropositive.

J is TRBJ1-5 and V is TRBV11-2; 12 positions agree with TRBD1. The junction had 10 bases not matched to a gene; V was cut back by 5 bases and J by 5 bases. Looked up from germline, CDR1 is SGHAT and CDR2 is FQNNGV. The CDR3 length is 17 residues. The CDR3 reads CASSIGRGQGAHQPQHF. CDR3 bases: TGTGCCAGCAGCATAGGTCGGGGACAGGGGGCTCATCAGCCCCAGCATTTT.

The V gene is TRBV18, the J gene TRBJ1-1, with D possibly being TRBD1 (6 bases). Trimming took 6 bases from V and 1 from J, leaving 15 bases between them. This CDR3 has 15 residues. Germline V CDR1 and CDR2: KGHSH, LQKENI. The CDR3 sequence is CASSPSGHKNTEAFF. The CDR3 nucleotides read TGTGCCAGCTCTCCGTCGGGACATAAGAACACTGAAGCTTTCTTT.

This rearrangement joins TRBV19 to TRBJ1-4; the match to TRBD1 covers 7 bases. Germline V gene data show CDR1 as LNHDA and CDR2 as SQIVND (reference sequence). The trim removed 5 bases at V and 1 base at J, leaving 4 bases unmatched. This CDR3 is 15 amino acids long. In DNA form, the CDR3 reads TGTGCCAGTAGTCACAGACAGGGAACTAATGAAAAACTGTTTTTT. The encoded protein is CASSHRQGTNEKLFF.

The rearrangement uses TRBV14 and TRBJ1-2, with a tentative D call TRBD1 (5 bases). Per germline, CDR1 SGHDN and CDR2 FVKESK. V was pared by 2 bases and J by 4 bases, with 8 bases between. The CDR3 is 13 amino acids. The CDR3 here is CASSQQTVYGYTF. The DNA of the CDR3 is TGTGCCAGCAGCCAACAGACAGTCTATGGCTACACCTTC.

The CDR3 DNA reads as TGTGCCAGCAGGCCGGGACAGGGGGCCAACGAGCAGTACTTC. Residues: CASRPGQGANEQYF. The J gene is TRBJ2-7, the V gene TRBV6-1; 12 nucleotides match TRBD1. The trim removed 6 bases at V and 5 bases at J, leaving 5 bases unmatched. CDR3 size: 14 residues. Germline values: CDR1 MNHNS, CDR2 SASEGT.

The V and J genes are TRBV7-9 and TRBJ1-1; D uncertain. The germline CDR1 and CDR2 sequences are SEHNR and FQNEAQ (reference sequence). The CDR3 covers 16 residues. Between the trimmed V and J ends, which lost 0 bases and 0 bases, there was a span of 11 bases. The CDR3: CASSLARAAMNTEAFF. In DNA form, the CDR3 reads TGTGCCAGCAGCTTAGCGCGGGCAGCTATGAACACTGAAGCTTTCTTT.

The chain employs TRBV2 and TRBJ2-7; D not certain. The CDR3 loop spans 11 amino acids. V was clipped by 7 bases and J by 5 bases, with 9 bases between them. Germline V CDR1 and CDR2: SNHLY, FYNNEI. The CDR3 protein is CASTTVNEQYF. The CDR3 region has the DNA TGTGCCAGCACAACGGTAAACGAGCAGTACTTC.

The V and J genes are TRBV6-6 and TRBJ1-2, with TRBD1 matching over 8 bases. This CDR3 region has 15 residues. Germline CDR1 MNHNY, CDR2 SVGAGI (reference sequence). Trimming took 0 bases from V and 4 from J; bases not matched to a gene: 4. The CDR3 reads CASSYSAGGSYGYTF. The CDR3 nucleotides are TGTGCCAGCAGTTACTCGGCAGGGGGCAGCTATGGCTACACCTTC.

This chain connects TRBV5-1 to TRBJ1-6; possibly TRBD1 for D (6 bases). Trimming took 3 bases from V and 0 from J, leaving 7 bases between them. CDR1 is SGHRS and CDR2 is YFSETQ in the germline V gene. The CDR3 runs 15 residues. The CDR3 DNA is TGCGCCAGCAGCTCGGACAGCTCCTATAATTCACCCCTCCACTTT. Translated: CASSSDSSYNSPLHF.

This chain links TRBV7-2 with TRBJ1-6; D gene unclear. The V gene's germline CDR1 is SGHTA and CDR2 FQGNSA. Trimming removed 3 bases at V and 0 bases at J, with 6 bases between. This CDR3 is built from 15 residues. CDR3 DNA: TGTGCCAGCAGCTTCGGTAGCTCCTATAATTCACCCCTCCACTTT. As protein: CASSFGSSYNSPLHF.

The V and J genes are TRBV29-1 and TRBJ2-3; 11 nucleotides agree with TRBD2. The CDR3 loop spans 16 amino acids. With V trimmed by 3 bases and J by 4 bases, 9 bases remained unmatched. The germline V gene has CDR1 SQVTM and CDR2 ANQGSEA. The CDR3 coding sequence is TGCAGCGTTGAGGGTCTAGCGGGGGGACTCCCAGATACGCAGTATTTT. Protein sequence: CSVEGLAGGLPDTQYF.

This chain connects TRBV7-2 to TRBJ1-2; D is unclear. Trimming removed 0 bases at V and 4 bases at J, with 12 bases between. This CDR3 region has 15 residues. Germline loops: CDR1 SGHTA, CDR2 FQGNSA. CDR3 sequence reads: CASSLAWGASYGYTF. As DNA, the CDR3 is TGTGCCAGCAGCTTAGCTTGGGGAGCTTCCTATGGCTACACCTTC.

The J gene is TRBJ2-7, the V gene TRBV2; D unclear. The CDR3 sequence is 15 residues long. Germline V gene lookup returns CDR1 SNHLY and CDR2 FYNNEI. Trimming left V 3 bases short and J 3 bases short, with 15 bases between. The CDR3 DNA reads TGTGCCAGCAGTGAGGCTGGCTTTGTCCTCTACGAGCAGTACTTC. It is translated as CASSEAGFVLYEQYF.

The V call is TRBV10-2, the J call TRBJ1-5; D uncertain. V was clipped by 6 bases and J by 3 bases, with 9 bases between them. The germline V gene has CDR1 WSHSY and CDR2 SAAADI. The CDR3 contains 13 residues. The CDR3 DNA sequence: TGCGCCAGCAGGGGGAGGTACAATCAGCCCCAGCATTTT. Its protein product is CASRGRYNQPQHF.

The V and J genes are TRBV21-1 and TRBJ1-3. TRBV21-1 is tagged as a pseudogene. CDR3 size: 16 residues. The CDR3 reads CASSPRDLGSGNTIYF. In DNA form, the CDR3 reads TGTGCCAGCAGCCCCCGGGACTTAGGCTCTGGAAACACCATATATTTT.

CDR3: CASSAVKGAAYEQYF. The CDR3, as DNA: TGTGCCAGTAGTGCGGTCAAGGGGGCGGCCTACGAGCAGTACTTC. The chain recombines TRBV19 with TRBJ2-7, with 7 bases identical to TRBD1. The length of the CDR3 is 15 residues. Germline trimming cut 5 bases from V and 2 bases from J; bases unmatched to any gene: 9. CDR1 and CDR2 (germline): LNHDA, SQIVND (reference sequence). Full variable domain (outside the CDR3, taken from reference TRBV19 and TRBJ2-7): DGGITQSPKYLFRKEGQNVTLSCEQNLNHDAMYWYRQDPGQGLRLIYYSQIVNDFQKGDIAEGYSVSREKKESFPLTVTSAQKNPTAFYLCASSAVKGAAYEQYFGPGTRLTVT.

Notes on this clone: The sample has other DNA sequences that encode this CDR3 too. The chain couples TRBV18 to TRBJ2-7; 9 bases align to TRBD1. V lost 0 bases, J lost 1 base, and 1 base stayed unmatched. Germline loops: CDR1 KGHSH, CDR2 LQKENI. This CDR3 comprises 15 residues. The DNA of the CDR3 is TGTGCCAGCTCACCACCGGGACAGGGTTCCTACGAGCAGTACTTC. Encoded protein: CASSPPGQGSYEQYF.

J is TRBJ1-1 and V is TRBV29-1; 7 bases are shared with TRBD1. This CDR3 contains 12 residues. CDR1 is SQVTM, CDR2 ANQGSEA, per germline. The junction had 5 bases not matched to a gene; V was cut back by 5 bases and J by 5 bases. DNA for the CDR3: TGCAGCGTTTCCCGGGACAGAACTGAAGCTTTCTTT. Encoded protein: CSVSRDRTEAFF.

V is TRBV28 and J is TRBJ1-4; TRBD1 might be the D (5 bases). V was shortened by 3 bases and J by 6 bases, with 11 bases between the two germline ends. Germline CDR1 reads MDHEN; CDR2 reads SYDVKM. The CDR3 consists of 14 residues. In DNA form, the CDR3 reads TGTGCCAGCAGTTTGGGCAGGGCTGATGAAAAACTGTTTTTT. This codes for CASSLGRADEKLFF.

CDR3 protein: CATSRRPGWGGETQYF. The CDR3 DNA is TGTGCCACCAGCAGACGCCCGGGTTGGGGGGGAGAGACCCAGTACTTC. This chain connects TRBV15 to TRBJ2-5; TRBD2 matches at 7 bases. Germline loops: CDR1 LNHNV, CDR2 YYDKDF (reference sequence). This CDR3 comprises 16 residues. J gave up 4 bases and V 2 bases, and 10 bases lay outside the gene matches. The full variable domain, in which reference TRBV15 and TRBJ2-5 provide the parts outside the CDR3, is DAMVIQNPRYQVTQFGKPVTLSCSQTLNHNVMYWYQQKSSQAPKLLFHYYDKDFNNEADTPDNFQSRRPNTSFCFLDIRSPGLGDTAMYLCATSRRPGWGGETQYFGPGTRLLVL.

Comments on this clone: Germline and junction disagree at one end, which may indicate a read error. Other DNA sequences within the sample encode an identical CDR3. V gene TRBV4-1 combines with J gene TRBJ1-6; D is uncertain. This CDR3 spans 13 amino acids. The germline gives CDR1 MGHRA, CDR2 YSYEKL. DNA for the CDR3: TGCGCCAGCAGCCAAGGAGCGGCCCCACCCCTACACTTT. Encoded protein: CASSQGAAPPLHF.

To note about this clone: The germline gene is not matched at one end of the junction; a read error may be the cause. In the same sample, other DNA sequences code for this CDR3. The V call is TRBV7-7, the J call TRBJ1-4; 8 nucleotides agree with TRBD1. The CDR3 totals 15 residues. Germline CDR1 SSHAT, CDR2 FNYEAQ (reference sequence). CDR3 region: CASSSGQGTNEKLFF. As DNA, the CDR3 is TGTGCTAGCAGCTCCGGACAGGGAACTAATGAAAAACTGTTTTTT.

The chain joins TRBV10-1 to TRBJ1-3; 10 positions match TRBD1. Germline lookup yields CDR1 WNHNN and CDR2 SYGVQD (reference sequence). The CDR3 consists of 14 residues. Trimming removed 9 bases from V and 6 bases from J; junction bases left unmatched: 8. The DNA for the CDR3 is TGCGCCAGTGCCGGGACAGGGGACCTAAACACCATATATTTT. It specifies CASAGTGDLNTIYF.

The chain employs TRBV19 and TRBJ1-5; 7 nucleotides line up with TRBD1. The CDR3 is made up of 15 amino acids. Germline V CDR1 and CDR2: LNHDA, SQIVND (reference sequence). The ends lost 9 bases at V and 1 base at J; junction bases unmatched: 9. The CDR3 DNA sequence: TGTGCCAGCACTACCTCGGGACAGAGCAATCAGCCCCAGCATTTT. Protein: CASTTSGQSNQPQHF.

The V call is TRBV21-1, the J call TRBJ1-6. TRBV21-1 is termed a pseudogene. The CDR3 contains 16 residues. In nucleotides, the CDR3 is TGTGCCAGCACCCTCAATGGGGGAGGGGATAATTCACCCCTCCACTTT. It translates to CASTLNGGGDNSPLHF.

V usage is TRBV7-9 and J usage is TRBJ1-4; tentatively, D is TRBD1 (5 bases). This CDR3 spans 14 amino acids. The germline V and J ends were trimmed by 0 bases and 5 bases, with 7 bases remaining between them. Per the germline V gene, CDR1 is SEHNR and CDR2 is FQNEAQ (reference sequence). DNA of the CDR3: TGTGCCAGCAGCTTAGCGGGGCCCAATGAAAAACTGTTTTTT. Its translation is CASSLAGPNEKLFF.

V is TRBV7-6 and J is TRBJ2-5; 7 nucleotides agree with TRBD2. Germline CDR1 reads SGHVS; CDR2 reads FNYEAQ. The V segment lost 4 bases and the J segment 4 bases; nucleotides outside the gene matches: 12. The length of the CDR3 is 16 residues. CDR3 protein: CASSSSIGRSGETQYF. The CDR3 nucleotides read TGTGCCAGCAGCTCTTCTATCGGGAGGTCGGGAGAGACCCAGTACTTC.

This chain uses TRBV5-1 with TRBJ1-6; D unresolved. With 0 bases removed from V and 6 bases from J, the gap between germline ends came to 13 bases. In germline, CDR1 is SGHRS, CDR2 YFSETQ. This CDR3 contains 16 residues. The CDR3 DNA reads TGCGCCAGCAGCTTGGTAGGCGGTCAGTCTAATTCACCCCTCCACTTT. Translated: CASSLVGGQSNSPLHF.

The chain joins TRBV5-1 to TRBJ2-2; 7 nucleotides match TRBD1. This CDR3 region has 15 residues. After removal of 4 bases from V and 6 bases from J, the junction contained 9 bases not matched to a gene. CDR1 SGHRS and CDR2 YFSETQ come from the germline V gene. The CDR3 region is CASSVTGSGPGELFF. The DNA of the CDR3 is TGCGCCAGCAGCGTGACAGGGTCGGGTCCCGGGGAGCTGTTTTTT.

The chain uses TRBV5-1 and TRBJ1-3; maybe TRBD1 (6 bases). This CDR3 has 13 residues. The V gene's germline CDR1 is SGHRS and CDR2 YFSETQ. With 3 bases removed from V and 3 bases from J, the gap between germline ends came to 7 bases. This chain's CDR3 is CASSSGDGNTIYF. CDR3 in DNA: TGCGCCAGCAGCTCAGGGGATGGAAACACCATATATTTT.

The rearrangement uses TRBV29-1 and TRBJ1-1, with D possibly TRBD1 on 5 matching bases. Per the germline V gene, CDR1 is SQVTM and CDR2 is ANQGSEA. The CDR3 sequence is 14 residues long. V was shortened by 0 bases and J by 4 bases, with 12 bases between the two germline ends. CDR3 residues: CSVEDTGLGTEAFF. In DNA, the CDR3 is TGCAGCGTTGAAGATACAGGCTTGGGCACTGAAGCTTTCTTT.